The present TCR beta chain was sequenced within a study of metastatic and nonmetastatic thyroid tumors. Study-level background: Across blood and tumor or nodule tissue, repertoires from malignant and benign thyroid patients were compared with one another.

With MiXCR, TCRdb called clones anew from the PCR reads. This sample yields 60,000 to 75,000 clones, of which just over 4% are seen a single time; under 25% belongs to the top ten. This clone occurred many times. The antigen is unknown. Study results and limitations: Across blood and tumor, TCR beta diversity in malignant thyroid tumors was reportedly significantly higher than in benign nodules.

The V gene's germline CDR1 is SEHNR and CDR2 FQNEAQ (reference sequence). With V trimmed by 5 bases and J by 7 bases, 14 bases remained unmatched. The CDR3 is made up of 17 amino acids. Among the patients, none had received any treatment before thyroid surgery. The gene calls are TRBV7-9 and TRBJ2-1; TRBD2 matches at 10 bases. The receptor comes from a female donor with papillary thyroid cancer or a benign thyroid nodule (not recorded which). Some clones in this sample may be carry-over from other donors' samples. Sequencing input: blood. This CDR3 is CASSLRPSGRADNEQFF. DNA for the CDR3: TGTGCCAGCAGCCTTAGGCCCAGCGGGAGGGCCGATAATGAGCAGTTCTTC.